These 21 T cell receptor beta chains were sequenced from one sample in a study of OX40 agonist ivuxolimab in advanced cancers. Libraries were prepared by immunoSEQ multiplex PCR; TCRdb keeps only in-frame clonotypes and omits some of them. The data contain approximately 46,000 clones, about 80% of them seen just once; the ten biggest clones take up 3% to 5%. This sample comprised CD4+ or CD8+ T cells sorted from blood, obtained in a trial of the OX40 agonist ivuxolimab. The receptors here all came from an adult with an advanced solid tumor such as melanoma, head and neck, liver or kidney cancer.

J is TRBJ2-5 and V is TRBV5-4; TRBD1 aligns across 12 bases. Germline V gene lookup returns CDR1 SGHNT and CDR2 YYREEE (reference sequence). The CDR3 runs 15 residues. J lost 4 bases, V lost 3 bases, and 4 bases had no gene match. CDR3 loop: CASSSGTGGRETQYF. The CDR3 DNA reads as TGTGCCAGCAGCTCCGGGACAGGGGGCAGAGAGACCCAGTACTTC.

This clone has a handful of counts. V and J are TRBV6-6 and TRBJ2-7; no clear D gene. The CDR3 extends over 14 amino acids. The ends were cut back, 2 bases at V and 6 bases at J, with 14 bases in the middle. Per germline, CDR1 MNHNY and CDR2 SVGAGI (reference sequence). CDR3 sequence reads: CASSYTHTPIEQYF. CDR3 nucleotides: TGTGCCAGCAGTTACACCCACACGCCAATCGAGCAGTACTTC.

The V gene is TRBV6-6, the J gene TRBJ2-1; 10 bases are shared with TRBD2. V was clipped by 4 bases and J by 7 bases; unmatched bases: 10. The CDR3 extends over 16 amino acids. Germline values: CDR1 MNHNY, CDR2 SVGAGI (reference sequence). The CDR3 loop reads CASSSLSGGARNEQFF. The CDR3 DNA follows: TGTGCCAGCAGTTCTCTGAGCGGGGGGGCCCGGAATGAGCAGTTCTTC.

The chain joins TRBV28 to TRBJ2-7, with 7 bases identical to TRBD2. The CDR3 sequence is 14 residues long. V shed 4 bases, J shed 6 bases, and the junction held 9 bases outside the gene matches. The germline V gene encodes CDR1 MDHEN and CDR2 SYDVKM. For the CDR3, the DNA is TGTGCCAGCAGTTGGGGACTATCACTCCCCGAGCAGTACTTC. Encoded protein: CASSWGLSLPEQYF.

The genes are TRBV5-1 and TRBJ2-3; TRBD2 is a possible D gene (7 bases). CDR1 and CDR2 (germline): SGHRS, YFSETQ. Trimming shortened V by 4 bases and J by 3 bases, and 9 bases separated the two germline ends. The CDR3 runs to 13 residues. CDR3 protein: CASSEGGTDTQYF. The CDR3 DNA reads as TGCGCCAGCAGCGAGGGGGGGACAGATACGCAGTATTTT.

The genes are TRBV7-8 and TRBJ2-7; D might be TRBD2 (5 bases). The V end lost 5 bases, the J end lost 5 bases, and 13 bases lay between the germline ends. CDR1 SGHVS and CDR2 FQNEAQ come from the germline V gene. CDR3 length: 13 residues. For the CDR3, the DNA is TGTGCCAGCAGCCCCTCCCGGGGTAACGAGCAGTACTTC. Protein sequence: CASSPSRGNEQYF.

V usage is TRBV7-9 and J usage is TRBJ2-3; either TRBD1 or TRBD2 may fit D (6 bases each). Trimming took 0 bases from V and 4 from J, leaving 8 bases between them. The CDR3 extends over 14 amino acids. Germline V CDR1 and CDR2: SEHNR, FQNEAQ (reference sequence). For the CDR3, the DNA is TGTGCCAGCAGCTTAGCCGGGGGCTCAGATACGCAGTATTTT. Protein product: CASSLAGGSDTQYF.

The chain couples TRBV5-5 to TRBJ1-2; 7 nucleotides agree with TRBD1. The trim removed 4 bases at V and 7 bases at J, leaving 13 bases unmatched. The germline V gene encodes CDR1 SGHKS and CDR2 YYEKEE (reference sequence). This CDR3 comprises 15 residues. This chain's CDR3 is CASSRSDRVFGGYTF. In nucleotides, the CDR3 is TGTGCCAGCAGCCGTTCCGACAGGGTATTCGGTGGCTACACCTTC.

The chain carries TRBV5-4 and TRBJ2-5, with a weak D call TRBD1 (6 bases). The CDR3 is made up of 14 amino acids. V shed 4 bases and J shed 0 bases, with 10 bases lying between them. Germline loops: CDR1 SGHNT, CDR2 YYREEE (reference sequence). Written as DNA, the CDR3 is TGTGCCAGCAGCGGACAGCTCTACCAAGAGACCCAGTACTTC. Translated: CASSGQLYQETQYF.

The rearrangement uses TRBV7-9 and TRBJ2-5; D is possibly TRBD1 or TRBD2 (6 bases each). The V gene's germline CDR1 is SEHNR and CDR2 FQNEAQ (reference sequence). CDR3 length: 15 amino acids. Trimming cost V 3 bases and J 6 bases, with 17 bases left between them. CDR3 sequence: CASSFGDQRGQTQYF. The CDR3 coding sequence is TGTGCCAGCAGCTTCGGGGACCAACGGGGGCAGACCCAGTACTTC. The variable domain in full, with the rest retrieved from reference TRBV7-9 and TRBJ2-5, is DTGVSQNPRHKITKRGQNVTFRCDPISEHNRLYWYRQTLGQGPEFLTYFQNEAQLEKSRLLSDRFSAERPKGSFSTLEIQRTEQGDSAMYLCASSFGDQRGQTQYFGPGTRLLVL.

This clone showed up just once. Mismatch with germline at one junction end may stem from a read error. This chain joins TRBV18 and TRBJ2-5; D remains ambiguous. There are 14 residues in the CDR3. Germline lookup yields CDR1 KGHSH and CDR2 LQKENI. Written as DNA, the CDR3 is TGTGCCAGCTCGCCACTCTCGTACCAAGAGACCCAGTACTTC. This codes for CASSPLSYQETQYF.

There are a few counts of this clone. V is TRBV5-5 and J is TRBJ2-2; 8 nucleotides align to TRBD2. Germline CDR1 reads SGHKS; CDR2 reads YYEKEE (reference sequence). This CDR3 has 15 amino acids. The V and J ends lost 4 bases and 0 bases, in that order; junction bases with no gene match: 2. The CDR3 bases are TGTGCCAGCAGCCGGACTAGCCCGAACACCGGGGAGCTGTTTTTT. Its protein product is CASSRTSPNTGELFF.

This clone was found once. The rearrangement joins TRBV10-3 to TRBJ1-2; no definite D call. Between the trimmed V and J ends, which lost 4 bases and 6 bases, there was a span of 12 bases. The germline V gene encodes CDR1 ENHRY and CDR2 SYGVKD. The CDR3 is 13 residues long. DNA for the CDR3: TGTGCCATCAGTGGAGTCGGCGAACATGGCTACACCTTC. This encodes CAISGVGEHGYTF.

The chain recombines TRBV5-1 with TRBJ2-1; 7 bases are shared with TRBD2. CDR3 length equals 14 residues. After removal of 3 bases from V and 6 bases from J, the junction contained 6 bases not matched to a gene. Germline V lookup: CDR1 SGHRS, CDR2 YFSETQ. CDR3 DNA sequence: TGCGCCAGCAGCTGGACTAGTCACAGCAATGAGCAGTTCTTC. As protein: CASSWTSHSNEQFF. Using reference TRBV5-1 and TRBJ2-1 for the parts outside the CDR3, the full variable domain is KAGVTQTPRYLIKTRGQQVTLSCSPISGHRSVSWYQQTPGQGLQFLFEYFSETQRNKGNFPGRFSGRQFSNSRSEMNVSTLELGDSALYLCASSWTSHSNEQFFGPGTRLTVL.

This rearrangement joins TRBV10-3 to TRBJ2-1; TRBD2 matches 8 bases. CDR1 and CDR2 (germline): ENHRY, SYGVKD. The length of the CDR3 is 13 residues. Trimming removed 4 bases from V and 8 bases from J; junction bases left unmatched: 4. CDR3 protein: CAISVTSVDEQFF. The CDR3 coding sequence is TGTGCCATCAGTGTGACTAGCGTCGATGAGCAGTTCTTC.

This sequence joins TRBV7-2 and TRBJ2-1, with TRBD2 matching over 8 bases. This CDR3 comprises 15 residues. V dropped 4 bases and J dropped 6; count of bases not matched to a gene: 8. Germline CDR1 is SGHTA and CDR2 is FQGNSA. CDR3 in amino acids: CASSSVAGLGNEQFF. The DNA of the CDR3 is TGTGCCAGCAGCTCCGTAGCGGGGCTTGGCAATGAGCAGTTCTTC.

V gene TRBV20-1 combines with J gene TRBJ2-7; TRBD2 is a possible D gene (6 bases). The CDR3 contains 11 residues. The V gene's germline CDR1 is DFQATT and CDR2 SNEGSKA (reference sequence). This CDR3 is CRGGNPYEQYF. CDR3 in DNA: TGCAGGGGCGGGAACCCCTACGAGCAGTACTTC.

In this sample, this clone turned up a few times. This specimen includes other DNA sequences encoding the same CDR3. The chain is built from TRBV18 and TRBJ2-2; D unresolved. The germline gives CDR1 KGHSH, CDR2 LQKENI. This CDR3 region has 13 residues. V shed 1 base and J shed 3 bases, with 3 bases lying between them. In DNA form, the CDR3 reads TGTGCCAGCTCACCACGGGACACCGGGGAGCTGTTTTTT. It specifies CASSPRDTGELFF.

This chain joins TRBV15 and TRBJ2-7; D perhaps matches TRBD2 (5 bases). CDR1 LNHNV and CDR2 YYDKDF come from the germline V gene (reference sequence). The CDR3 is made up of 12 amino acids. Trimming pared 0 bases from V and 7 bases from J, leaving 7 bases between. The CDR3 sequence: CATSRDSGEQYF. DNA of the CDR3: TGTGCCACCAGCAGAGATTCGGGGGAGCAGTACTTC.

The rearrangement uses TRBV28 and TRBJ1-4, with D possibly being TRBD1 (6 bases). Germline assignment: CDR1 MDHEN and CDR2 SYDVKM. The CDR3 runs to 16 residues. Deletions cut 7 bases from V and 0 bases from J, with 15 bases between. The CDR3 nucleotides read TGTGCCAGCACCTTAGGGGGTTTTGCAACTAATGAAAAACTGTTTTTT. Amino acids: CASTLGGFATNEKLFF.

The rearrangement uses TRBV7-3 and TRBJ2-3; a weak D match, TRBD2 (6 bases). The CDR3 totals 14 residues. The V end lost 5 bases, the J end lost 8 bases, and 17 bases lay between the germline ends. The germline gives CDR1 SGHTA, CDR2 FQGTGA. For the CDR3, the DNA is TGTGCCAGCAGCCTCCGGGGAGGAGCAGGTACGCAGTATTTT. Protein: CASSLRGGAGTQYF.